Listed below are T cell receptor beta chains from one sample, sequenced in a study of beta chain features in type 1 diabetes. Using immunoSEQ multiplex PCR, the repertoire was profiled, and TCRdb retains in-frame clones only, with some absent. The sample contains around 200,000 clones, about 12% of which appear only once. Source material: central memory CD4+ T cells from blood. The source of these receptors is a woman aged 18-30 years in good health. The CDR3 runs from the conserved cysteine through the conserved F or W. The order of the fields is clone size, D gene, J gene, V gene, CDR3 protein, CDR3 DNA. A D gene is named only where the DNA matches it firmly. Clone size is shown for a subset of rows, as once, few, many or a class of expanded clone.

few,NA,TRBJ1-3,TRBV28,CASSLGHSGNTIYF,TGTGCCAGCAGTTTAGGGCACTCTGGAAACACCATATATTTT
NA,TRBD1,TRBJ2-6,TRBV2,CASRPLDRVRSGANVLTF,TGTGCCAGCAGACCCCTGGACAGGGTTCGCTCTGGGGCCAACGTCCTGACTTTC
few,NA,TRBJ1-5,TRBV28,CASSPVRGPQHF,TGTGCCAGCAGCCCCGTCAGGGGGCCCCAGCATTTT
NA,TRBD2,TRBJ2-7,TRBV5-1,CASSLGLAGGAEQYF,TGCGCCAGCAGCTTGGGACTAGCGGGAGGGGCCGAGCAGTACTTC
few,TRBD2,TRBJ2-7,TRBV18,CASSTGSGGGSYEQYF,TGTGCCAGCTCCACCGGTTCGGGAGGAGGGTCCTACGAGCAGTACTTC
few,NA,TRBJ2-7,TRBV28,CASSLWARRGHYEQYF,TGTGCCAGCAGTTTATGGGCCCGAAGAGGGCACTACGAGCAGTACTTC
NA,NA,TRBJ1-3,TRBV18,CASSPDSSGNTIYF,TGTGCCAGCTCACCGGACAGCTCAGGAAACACCATATATTTT
NA,TRBD2,TRBJ2-7,TRBV7-2,CASSGGAGEAYEQYF,TGTGCCAGCAGCGGAGGAGCGGGAGAGGCGTACGAGCAGTACTTC
NA,TRBD1,TRBJ1-1,TRBV29-1,CSVRTILPGQGRVTFF,TGCAGCGTCCGAACAATTCTACCGGGACAGGGAAGGGTAACTTTCTTT
few,NA,TRBJ2-7,TRBV27,CASSQRTGSYEQYF,TGTGCCAGCAGTCAAAGAACAGGTTCCTACGAGCAGTACTTC
few,NA,TRBJ1-2,TRBV27,CASRTANNYGYTF,TGTGCCAGCAGAACAGCAAATAACTATGGCTACACCTTC
few,TRBD2,TRBJ2-1,TRBV19,CASSISGAPSSYNEQFF,TGTGCCAGTAGTATAAGCGGGGCCCCCAGCTCCTACAATGAGCAGTTCTTC
NA,TRBD1,TRBJ2-7,TRBV30,CAWDRRQGTEQYF,TGTGCCTGGGACCGGAGACAGGGGACCGAGCAGTACTTC
few,TRBD2,TRBJ2-7,TRBV4-2,CASSQASGRSVYEQYF,TGTGCCAGCAGCCAAGCTAGCGGGAGGTCCGTCTACGAGCAGTACTTC